The clone carrying this T cell receptor (beta chain) was counted at least ten times. This sample is drawn from a study of regulatory T cells in long-lasting Graves disease. Germline CDR1 reads MDHEN; CDR2 reads SYDVKM. Losses at the gene ends were 6 bases for V and 1 base for J; bases not matched to a gene: 16. This CDR3 is built from 18 residues. The authors built TCR beta libraries using iRepertoire HTBI primers and Arm-PCR of CDR3 regions. TCRdb analysed the multiplex PCR reads with MiXCR anew, one entry per CDR3 protein. The table includes about 430,000 distinct CDR3 sequences, around 20% detected once. Noted time point: persistent/refractory GD, antithyroid drugs over 5 years with positive TRAb. PBMC RNA served as the TCR library source.

This clonotype originated in a female donor with Graves disease. Sequencing was performed on peripheral blood mononuclear cells (PBMCs), taken when the disease was refractory, from a patient treated with antithyroid drugs. The gene calls are TRBV28 and TRBJ1-1, with 8 bases that match TRBD1. The CDR3 DNA reads TGTGCCAGCAGCCCGATCCCTTACAGGGGGGACGCGAACACTGAAGCTTTCTTT. Residues: CASSPIPYRGDANTEAFF.